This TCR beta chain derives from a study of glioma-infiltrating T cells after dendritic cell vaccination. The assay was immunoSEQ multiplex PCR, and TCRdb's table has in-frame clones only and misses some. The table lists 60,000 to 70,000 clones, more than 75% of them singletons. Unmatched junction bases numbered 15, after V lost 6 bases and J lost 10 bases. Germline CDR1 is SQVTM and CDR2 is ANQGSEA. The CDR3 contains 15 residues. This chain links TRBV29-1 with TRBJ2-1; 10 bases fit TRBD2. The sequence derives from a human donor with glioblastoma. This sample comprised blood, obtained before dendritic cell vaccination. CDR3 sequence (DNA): TGCAGCGTAGACTCCAGCGGGGGGGCTTGGCGGGAGCAGTTCTTC. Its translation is CSVDSSGGAWREQFF.